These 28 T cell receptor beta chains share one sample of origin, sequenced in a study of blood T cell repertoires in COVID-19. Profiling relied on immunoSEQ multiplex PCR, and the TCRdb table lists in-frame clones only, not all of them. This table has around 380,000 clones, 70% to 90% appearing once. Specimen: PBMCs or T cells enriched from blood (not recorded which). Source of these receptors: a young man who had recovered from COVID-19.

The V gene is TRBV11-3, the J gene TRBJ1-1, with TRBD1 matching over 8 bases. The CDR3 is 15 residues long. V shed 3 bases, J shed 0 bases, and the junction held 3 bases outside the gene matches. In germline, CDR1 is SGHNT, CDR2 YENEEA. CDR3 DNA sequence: TGTGCCAGCAGCTTGACAGGGGCCGTGAACACTGAAGCTTTCTTT. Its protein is CASSLTGAVNTEAFF.

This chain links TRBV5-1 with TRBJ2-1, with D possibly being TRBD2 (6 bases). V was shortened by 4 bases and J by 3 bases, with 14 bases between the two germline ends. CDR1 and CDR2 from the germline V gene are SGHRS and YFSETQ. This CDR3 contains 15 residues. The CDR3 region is CASSLEGSYYNEQFF. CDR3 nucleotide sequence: TGCGCCAGCAGCCTGGAGGGGTCGTACTACAATGAGCAGTTCTTC. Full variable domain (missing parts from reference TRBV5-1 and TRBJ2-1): KAGVTQTPRYLIKTRGQQVTLSCSPISGHRSVSWYQQTPGQGLQFLFEYFSETQRNKGNFPGRFSGRQFSNSRSEMNVSTLELGDSALYLCASSLEGSYYNEQFFGPGTRLTVL.

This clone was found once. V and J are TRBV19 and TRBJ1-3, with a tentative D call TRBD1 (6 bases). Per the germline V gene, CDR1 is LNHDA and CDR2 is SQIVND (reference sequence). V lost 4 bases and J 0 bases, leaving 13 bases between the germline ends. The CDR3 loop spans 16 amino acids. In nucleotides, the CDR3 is TGTGCCAGTAGTAAACAGGGCCTTCTCTCTGGAAACACCATATATTTT. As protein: CASSKQGLLSGNTIYF.

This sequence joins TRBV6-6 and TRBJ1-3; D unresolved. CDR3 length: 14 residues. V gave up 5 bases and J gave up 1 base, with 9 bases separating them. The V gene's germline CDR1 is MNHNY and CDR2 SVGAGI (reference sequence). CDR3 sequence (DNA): TGTGCCAGCAGTCCCCCCGGTTCTGGAAACACCATATATTTT. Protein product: CASSPPGSGNTIYF.

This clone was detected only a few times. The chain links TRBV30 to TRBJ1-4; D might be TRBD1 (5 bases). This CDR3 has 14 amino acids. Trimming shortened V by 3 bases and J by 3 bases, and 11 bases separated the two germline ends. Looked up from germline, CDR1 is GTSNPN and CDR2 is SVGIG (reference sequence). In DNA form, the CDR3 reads TGTGCCTGGAGCTTGCAGGGTCCTAATGAAAAACTGTTTTTT. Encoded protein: CAWSLQGPNEKLFF.

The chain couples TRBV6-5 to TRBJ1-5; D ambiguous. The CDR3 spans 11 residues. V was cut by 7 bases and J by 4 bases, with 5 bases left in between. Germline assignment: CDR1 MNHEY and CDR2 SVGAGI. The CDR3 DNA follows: TGTGCCAGCAAACTAAATCAGCCCCAGCATTTT. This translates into CASKLNQPQHF.

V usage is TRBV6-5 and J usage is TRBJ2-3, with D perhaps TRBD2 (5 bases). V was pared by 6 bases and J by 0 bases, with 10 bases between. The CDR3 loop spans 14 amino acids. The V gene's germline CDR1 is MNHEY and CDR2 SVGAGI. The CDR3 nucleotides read TGTGCCAGCAGAGTAGCGACTAGCACAGATACGCAGTATTTT. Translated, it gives CASRVATSTDTQYF.

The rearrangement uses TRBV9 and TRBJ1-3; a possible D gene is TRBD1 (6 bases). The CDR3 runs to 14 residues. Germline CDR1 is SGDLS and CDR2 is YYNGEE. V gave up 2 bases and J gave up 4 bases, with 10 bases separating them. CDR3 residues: CASSVQGYGNTIYF. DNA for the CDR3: TGTGCCAGCAGCGTTCAGGGGTACGGAAACACCATATATTTT.

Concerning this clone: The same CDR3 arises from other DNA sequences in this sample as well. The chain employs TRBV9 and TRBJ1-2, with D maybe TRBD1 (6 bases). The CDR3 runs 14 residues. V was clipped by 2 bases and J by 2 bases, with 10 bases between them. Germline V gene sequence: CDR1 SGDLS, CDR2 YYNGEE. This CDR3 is CASSVGQGNYGYTF. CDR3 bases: TGTGCCAGCAGCGTTGGCCAGGGGAACTATGGCTACACCTTC.

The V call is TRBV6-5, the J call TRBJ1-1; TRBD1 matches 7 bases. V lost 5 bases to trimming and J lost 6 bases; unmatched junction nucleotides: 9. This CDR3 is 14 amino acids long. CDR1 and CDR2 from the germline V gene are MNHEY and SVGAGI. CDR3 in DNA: TGTGCCAGCAGTCAAAGGGACAGTCAGGCTGAAGCTTTCTTT. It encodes CASSQRDSQAEAFF.

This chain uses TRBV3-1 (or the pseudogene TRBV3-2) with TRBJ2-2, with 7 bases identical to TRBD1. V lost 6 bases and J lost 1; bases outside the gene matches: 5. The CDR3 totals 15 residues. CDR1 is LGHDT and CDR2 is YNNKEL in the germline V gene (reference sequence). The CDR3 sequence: CASRTGTVNTGELFF. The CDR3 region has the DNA TGTGCCAGCAGAACCGGGACAGTGAACACCGGGGAGCTGTTTTTT.

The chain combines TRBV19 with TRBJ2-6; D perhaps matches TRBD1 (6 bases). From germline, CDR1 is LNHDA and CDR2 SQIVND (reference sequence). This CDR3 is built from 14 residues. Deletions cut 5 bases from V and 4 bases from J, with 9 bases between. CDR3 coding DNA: TGTGCCAGTAGTCAGGGGTCCGGGGCCAACGTCCTGACTTTC. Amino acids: CASSQGSGANVLTF. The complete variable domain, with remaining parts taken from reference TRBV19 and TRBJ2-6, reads DGGITQSPKYLFRKEGQNVTLSCEQNLNHDAMYWYRQDPGQGLRLIYYSQIVNDFQKGDIAEGYSVSREKKESFPLTVTSAQKNPTAFYLCASSQGSGANVLTFGAGSRLTVL.

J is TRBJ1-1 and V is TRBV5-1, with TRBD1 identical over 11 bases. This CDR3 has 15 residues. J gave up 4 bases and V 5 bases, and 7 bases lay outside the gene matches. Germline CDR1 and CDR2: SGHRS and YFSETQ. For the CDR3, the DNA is TGCGCCAGCAGTCCCGGGACAGGGGGTATCACTGAAGCTTTCTTT. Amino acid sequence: CASSPGTGGITEAFF.

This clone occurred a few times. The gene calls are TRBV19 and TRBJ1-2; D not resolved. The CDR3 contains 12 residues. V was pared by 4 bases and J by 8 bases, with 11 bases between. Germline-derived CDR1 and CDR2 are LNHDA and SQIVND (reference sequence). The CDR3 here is CASSNNRNGYTF. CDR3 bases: TGTGCCAGTAGTAACAACAGAAACGGCTACACCTTC.

The CDR3 loop reads CASSFSGTSTEAFF. Written as DNA, the CDR3 is TGTGCCAGCAGTTTTTCCGGGACATCCACTGAAGCTTTCTTT. The V gene is TRBV27, the J gene TRBJ1-1; D is perhaps TRBD1 (6 bases). The CDR3 runs 14 residues. Germline-derived CDR1 and CDR2 are MNHEY and SMNVEV (reference sequence). The V end was cut by 3 bases, the J end by 4 bases, with 12 bases between.

The CDR3 sequence: CAWSVGRLLGATNEKLFF. The CDR3 nucleotides are TGTGCCTGGAGTGTAGGGCGTCTACTAGGAGCAACTAATGAAAAACTGTTTTTT. The rearrangement joins TRBV30 to TRBJ1-4; D ambiguous. CDR3 length: 18 residues. V dropped 0 bases and J dropped 0 bases, with 17 bases sitting between them. The V gene's germline CDR1 is GTSNPN and CDR2 SVGIG (reference sequence).

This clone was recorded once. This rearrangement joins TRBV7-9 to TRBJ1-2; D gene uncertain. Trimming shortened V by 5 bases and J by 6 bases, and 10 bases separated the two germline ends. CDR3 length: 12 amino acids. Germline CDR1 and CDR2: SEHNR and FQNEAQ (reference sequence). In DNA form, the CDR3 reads TGTGCCAGCAGCGCCGACGGAGATGGCTACACCTTC. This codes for CASSADGDGYTF. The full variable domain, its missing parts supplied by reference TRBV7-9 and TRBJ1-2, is DTGVSQNPRHKITKRGQNVTFRCDPISEHNRLYWYRQTLGQGPEFLTYFQNEAQLEKSRLLSDRFSAERPKGSFSTLEIQRTEQGDSAMYLCASSADGDGYTFGSGTRLTVV.

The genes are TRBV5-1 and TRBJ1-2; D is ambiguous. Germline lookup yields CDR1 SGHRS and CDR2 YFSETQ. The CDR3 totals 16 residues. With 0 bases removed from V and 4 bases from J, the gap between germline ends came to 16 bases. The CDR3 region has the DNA TGCGCCAGCAGCTTGGTGAGCGAACTACGGGTCTATGGCTACACCTTC. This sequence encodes CASSLVSELRVYGYTF.

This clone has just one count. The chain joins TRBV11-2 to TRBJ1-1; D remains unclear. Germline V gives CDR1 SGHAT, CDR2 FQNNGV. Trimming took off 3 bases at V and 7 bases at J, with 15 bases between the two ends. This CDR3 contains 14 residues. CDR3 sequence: CASSFQVSRDEAFF. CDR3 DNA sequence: TGTGCCAGCAGCTTCCAGGTTTCACGGGATGAAGCTTTCTTT.

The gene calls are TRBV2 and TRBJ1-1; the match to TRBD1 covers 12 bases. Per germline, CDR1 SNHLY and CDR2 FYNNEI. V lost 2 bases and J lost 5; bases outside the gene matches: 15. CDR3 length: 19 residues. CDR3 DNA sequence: TGTGCCAGCAGTGAAATGGGGATTCGGGACAGGGGGCAAGGAACTGAAGCTTTCTTT. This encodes CASSEMGIRDRGQGTEAFF.

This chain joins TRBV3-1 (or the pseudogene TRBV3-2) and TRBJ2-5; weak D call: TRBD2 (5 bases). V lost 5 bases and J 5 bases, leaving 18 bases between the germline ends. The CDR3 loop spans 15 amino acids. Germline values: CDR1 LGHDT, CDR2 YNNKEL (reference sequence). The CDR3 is CASSYLPAARETQYF. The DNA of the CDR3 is TGTGCCAGCAGCTACCTCCCAGCGGCTCGGGAGACCCAGTACTTC.

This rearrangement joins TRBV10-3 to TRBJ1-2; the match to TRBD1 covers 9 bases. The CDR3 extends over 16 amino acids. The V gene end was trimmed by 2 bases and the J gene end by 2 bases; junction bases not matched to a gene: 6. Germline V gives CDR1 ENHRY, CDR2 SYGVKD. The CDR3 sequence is CAISETQQGANYGYTF. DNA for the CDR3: TGTGCCATCAGTGAGACTCAACAGGGGGCGAACTATGGCTACACCTTC.

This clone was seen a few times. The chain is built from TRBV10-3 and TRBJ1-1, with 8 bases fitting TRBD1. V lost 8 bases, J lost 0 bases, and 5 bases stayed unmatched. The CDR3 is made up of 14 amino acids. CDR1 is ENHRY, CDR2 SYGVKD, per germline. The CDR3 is CAIRQGLMNTEAFF. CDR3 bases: TGTGCCATCCGACAGGGGCTCATGAACACTGAAGCTTTCTTT.

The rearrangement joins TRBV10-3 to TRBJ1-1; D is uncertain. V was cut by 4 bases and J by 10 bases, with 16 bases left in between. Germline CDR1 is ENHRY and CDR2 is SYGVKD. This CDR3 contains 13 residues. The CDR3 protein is CAISAIGGEGAFF. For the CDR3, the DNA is TGTGCCATCAGTGCTATCGGCGGGGAGGGAGCTTTCTTT.

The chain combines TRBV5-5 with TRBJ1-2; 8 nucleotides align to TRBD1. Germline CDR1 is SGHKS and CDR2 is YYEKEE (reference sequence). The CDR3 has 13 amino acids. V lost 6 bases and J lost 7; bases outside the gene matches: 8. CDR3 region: CASNPGQGVGYTF. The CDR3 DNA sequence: TGTGCCAGCAACCCCGGACAGGGCGTTGGCTACACCTTC.

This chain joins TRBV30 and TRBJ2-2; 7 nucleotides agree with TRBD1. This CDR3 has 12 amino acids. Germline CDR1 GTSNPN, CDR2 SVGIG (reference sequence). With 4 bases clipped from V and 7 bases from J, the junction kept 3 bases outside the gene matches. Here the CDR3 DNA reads TGTGCCTGGACTACAGGGGTCGGGGAGCTGTTTTTT. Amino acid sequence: CAWTTGVGELFF.

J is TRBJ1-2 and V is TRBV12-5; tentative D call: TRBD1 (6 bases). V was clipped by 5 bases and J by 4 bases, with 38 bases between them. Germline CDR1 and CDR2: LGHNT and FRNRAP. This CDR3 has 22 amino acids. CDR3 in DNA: TGTGCTAGTGGTGAGGACAGCGGGGTTGGAGCGTCTTGGGGTATCTTTGTCTATGGCTACACCTTC. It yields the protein CASGEDSGVGASWGIFVYGYTF.

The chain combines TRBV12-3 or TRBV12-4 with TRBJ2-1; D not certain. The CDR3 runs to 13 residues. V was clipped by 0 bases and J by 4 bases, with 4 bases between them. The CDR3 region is CASSLARYNEQFF. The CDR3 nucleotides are TGTGCCAGCAGTTTAGCCAGATACAATGAGCAGTTCTTC.